One sample yielded the 27 T cell receptor beta chains listed below, sequenced in a study of blood T cell repertoires in COVID-19. The table came from immunoSEQ multiplex PCR; TCRdb's copy has only in-frame clones and leaves some out. The sample holds about 180,000 clones; around 83% are singletons and the top ten take under 3.5%. The sequenced sample was peripheral blood. Receptor source: a woman in her 30s with active or convalescent COVID-19.

This chain joins TRBV19 and TRBJ2-2; 12 nucleotides match TRBD2. Germline CDR1 and CDR2: LNHDA and SQIVND (reference sequence). There are 16 residues in the CDR3. Trimming took 6 bases from V and 2 from J; bases not matched to a gene: 4. CDR3 bases: TGTGCCAGTAGCTGGACTAGCGGGGAAAACACCGGGGAGCTGTTTTTT. It translates to CASSWTSGENTGELFF.

The chain uses TRBV13 and TRBJ2-2; TRBD2 is a possible D gene (6 bases). The CDR3 sequence is 17 residues long. The germline V and J ends were trimmed by 7 bases and 8 bases, with 26 bases remaining between them. Per germline, CDR1 PRHDT and CDR2 FYEKMQ (reference sequence). CDR3 coding DNA: TGTGCCAGCACTTACGGCCCGGGAGTCCCACCTACGGGGGAGCTGTTTTTT. Its translation is CASTYGPGVPPTGELFF.

This clone has only one observation. The rearrangement uses TRBV28 and TRBJ1-1, with 9 bases aligning to TRBD1. The CDR3 is made up of 15 amino acids. CDR1 MDHEN and CDR2 SYDVKM come from the germline V gene. The V segment lost 10 bases and the J segment 1 base; nucleotides outside the gene matches: 10. CDR3 sequence reads: CAITGGERRNTEAFF. CDR3 sequence (DNA): TGTGCCATTACAGGGGGCGAAAGGCGGAACACTGAAGCTTTCTTT.

The chain employs TRBV6-1 and TRBJ2-1, with TRBD2 matching 8 bases. The CDR3 runs 17 residues. Germline trimming cut 1 base from V and 7 bases from J; bases unmatched to any gene: 12. Germline assignment: CDR1 MNHNS and CDR2 SASEGT. The CDR3 reads CASSEGGGLAGFNEQFF. As DNA, the CDR3 is TGTGCCAGCAGTGAAGGTGGTGGTCTAGCGGGTTTTAATGAGCAGTTCTTC.

The chain combines TRBV12-3 or TRBV12-4 with TRBJ1-1, with D perhaps matching TRBD1 (6 bases). With 5 bases removed from V and 1 base from J, the gap between germline ends came to 8 bases. This CDR3 spans 13 amino acids. The CDR3 bases are TGTGCCAGCAGTGCGACAGGGAACACTGAAGCTTTCTTT. Translated, it gives CASSATGNTEAFF.

The gene calls are TRBV6-5 and TRBJ2-1; 13 positions agree with TRBD2. CDR3 length: 16 amino acids. Germline V CDR1 and CDR2: MNHEY, SVGAGI. Unmatched junction bases numbered 7, after V lost 4 bases and J lost 7 bases. CDR3 coding DNA: TGTGCCAGCAGTTCCCCCTGGACTAGCGGGAGTAATGAGCAGTTCTTC. Its translation: CASSSPWTSGSNEQFF.

The genes are TRBV30 and TRBJ2-7; tentatively, D is TRBD2 (7 bases). CDR1 is GTSNPN and CDR2 is SVGIG in the germline V gene (reference sequence). V lost 4 bases and J lost 2, with 18 bases in between. The CDR3 runs 15 residues. CDR3 in DNA: TGTGCCTGGACCCCTGGGCGGGGGCCCACCTACGAGCAGTACTTC. This translates into CAWTPGRGPTYEQYF.

The chain carries TRBV19 and TRBJ2-5; TRBD1 agrees at 7 bases. The CDR3 is made up of 17 amino acids. The V gene end was trimmed by 6 bases and the J gene end by 2 bases; junction bases not matched to a gene: 15. Germline assignment: CDR1 LNHDA and CDR2 SQIVND (reference sequence). CDR3 sequence: CASRKAGGAYFQETQYF. The CDR3, as DNA: TGTGCCAGTAGAAAAGCAGGGGGAGCTTACTTTCAAGAGACCCAGTACTTC.

The rearrangement joins TRBV7-9 to TRBJ1-6; the match to TRBD1 covers 7 bases. Per the germline V gene, CDR1 is SEHNR and CDR2 is FQNEAQ (reference sequence). The CDR3 runs to 15 residues. V was clipped by 4 bases and J by 6 bases; unmatched bases: 6. Here the CDR3 reads CASSSRTGANSPLHF. CDR3 DNA: TGTGCCAGCAGCTCCCGGACAGGAGCTAATTCACCCCTCCACTTT.

The CDR3 nucleotides read TGTGCCACCTTCCCCTACCAGGGCAGGGCGAACACTGAAGCTTTCTTT. Encoded protein: CATFPYQGRANTEAFF. This rearrangement joins TRBV28 to TRBJ1-1, with D possibly TRBD1 on 5 matching bases. CDR1 MDHEN and CDR2 SYDVKM come from the germline V gene. The CDR3 sequence is 16 residues long. V lost 10 bases to trimming and J lost 1 base, with 22 bases between them.

This chain joins TRBV11-2 and TRBJ1-2, with D hard to call. V was shortened by 5 bases and J by 5 bases, with 18 bases between the two germline ends. Germline V gene lookup returns CDR1 SGHAT and CDR2 FQNNGV. There are 15 residues in the CDR3. CDR3 loop: CASSPSNPGGYGYTF. CDR3 DNA: TGTGCCAGCAGCCCGAGCAACCCGGGAGGGTATGGCTACACCTTC.

The chain links TRBV29-1 to TRBJ2-7, with 7 bases matching TRBD2. Germline-derived CDR1 and CDR2 are SQVTM and ANQGSEA. The V segment lost 5 bases and the J segment 2 bases; nucleotides outside the gene matches: 9. CDR3 length: 14 amino acids. The CDR3 DNA sequence: TGCAGCGTTAGTCGGGTGGGAGGGACCTACGAGCAGTACTTC. Amino acids: CSVSRVGGTYEQYF.

The chain joins TRBV7-9 to TRBJ1-2, with 9 bases matching TRBD1. The CDR3 sequence is 17 residues long. Germline CDR1 reads SEHNR; CDR2 reads FQNEAQ (reference sequence). V lost 5 bases, J lost 0 bases, and 10 bases stayed unmatched. CDR3 sequence (DNA): TGTGCCAGCAGCAAAGGGACAGGGCCCCCTACTAACTATGGCTACACCTTC. Its translation is CASSKGTGPPTNYGYTF.

This sequence joins TRBV6-5 and TRBJ1-2; D gene uncertain. Germline V gene lookup returns CDR1 MNHEY and CDR2 SVGAGI. The CDR3 sequence is 12 residues long. Trimming shortened V by 8 bases and J by 7 bases, and 14 bases separated the two germline ends. The DNA of the CDR3 is TGTGCCAGCCGCGGGATGGTGGTTGGCTACACCTTC. Protein sequence: CASRGMVVGYTF.

Relative to its sample, this clone is medium-sized (0.01 to 0.1%). The chain links TRBV1 to TRBJ1-1. TRBV1 is noted as a pseudogene. The CDR3 spans 13 residues. The CDR3 nucleotides read TGCACCAGCAGCCAGGGAGGGTGCCCGACGGCTTTCTTT. It specifies CTSSQGGCPTAFF.

In this sample, this clone turned up a few times. In the same sample, other DNA sequences code for this CDR3. The genes are TRBV28 and TRBJ1-1, with TRBD1 as a possible D gene (5 bases). The CDR3 is made up of 13 amino acids. The germline CDR1 and CDR2 sequences are MDHEN and SYDVKM. The V and J ends lost 2 bases and 1 base respectively, with 5 bases between them. CDR3 sequence (DNA): TGTGCCAGCAGTTTAAGGGGGAACACTGAAGCTTTCTTT. Amino acid sequence: CASSLRGNTEAFF. The full variable domain, with the rest looked up from reference TRBV28 and TRBJ1-1, is DVKVTQSSRYLVKRTGEKVFLECVQDMDHENMFWYRQDPGLGLRLIYFSYDVKMKEKGDIPEGYSVSREKKERFSLILESASTNQTSMYLCASSLRGNTEAFFGQGTRLTVV.

This sequence joins TRBV7-8 and TRBJ1-3, with 7 bases fitting TRBD1. Germline assignment: CDR1 SGHVS and CDR2 FQNEAQ. V shed 2 bases, J shed 4 bases, and the junction held 5 bases outside the gene matches. This CDR3 is built from 15 residues. DNA of the CDR3: TGTGCCAGCAGCTTATCTACAGGGGTGGGAAACACCATATATTTT. As protein: CASSLSTGVGNTIYF.

This clone appeared once. The chain employs TRBV15 and TRBJ1-5; D remains unclear. CDR1 and CDR2 from the germline V gene are LNHNV and YYDKDF (reference sequence). Between the trimmed V and J ends, which lost 5 bases and 2 bases, there was a span of 13 bases. The CDR3 consists of 15 residues. The CDR3 DNA reads as TGTGCCACCAGCGGAAGGGTCGGGGGCAATCAGCCCCAGCATTTT. As protein: CATSGRVGGNQPQHF.

The V and J genes are TRBV29-1 and TRBJ2-7, with 9 bases identical to TRBD1. Germline trimming cut 4 bases from V and 5 bases from J; bases unmatched to any gene: 9. CDR3 size: 14 residues. CDR1 SQVTM and CDR2 ANQGSEA come from the germline V gene. The CDR3 region is CSVVGQGSFDEQYF. The DNA for the CDR3 is TGCAGCGTTGTAGGACAGGGGAGTTTCGACGAGCAGTACTTC.

The chain uses TRBV7-2 and TRBJ1-2; 11 nucleotides agree with TRBD1. Looked up from germline, CDR1 is SGHTA and CDR2 is FQGNSA. V trimming: 5 bases; J trimming: 2 bases; junction bases outside the gene matches: 4. CDR3 length: 15 amino acids. As DNA, the CDR3 is TGTGCCAGCAGCGCCGGACAGGGGGCGAACTATGGCTACACCTTC. Protein sequence: CASSAGQGANYGYTF.

The chain couples TRBV14 to TRBJ1-2; no definite D call. Deletions cut 2 bases from V and 2 bases from J, with 9 bases between. The CDR3 spans 14 residues. Per germline, CDR1 SGHDN and CDR2 FVKESK. CDR3 residues: CASSQPGNNYGYTF. CDR3 coding DNA: TGTGCCAGCAGCCAACCCGGGAACAACTATGGCTACACCTTC. The full variable domain, with the rest looked up from reference TRBV14 and TRBJ1-2, is EAGVTQFPSHSVIEKGQTVTLRCDPISGHDNLYWYRRVMGKEIKFLLHFVKESKQDESGMPNNRFLAERTGGTYSTLKVQPAELEDSGVYFCASSQPGNNYGYTFGSGTRLTVV.

This chain connects TRBV19 to TRBJ1-1; a possible D gene is TRBD1 (5 bases). V was shortened by 7 bases and J by 2 bases, with 11 bases between the two germline ends. Germline V lookup: CDR1 LNHDA, CDR2 SQIVND (reference sequence). The CDR3 covers 13 residues. The CDR3 reads CASMQGFNTEAFF. In DNA form, the CDR3 reads TGTGCCAGTATGCAGGGTTTCAACACTGAAGCTTTCTTT.

This clone was picked up one time. The chain employs TRBV10-3 and TRBJ1-2; 7 nucleotides match TRBD1. The CDR3 sequence is 13 residues long. With 6 bases clipped from V and 7 bases from J, the junction kept 8 bases outside the gene matches. Germline V CDR1 and CDR2: ENHRY, SYGVKD. The CDR3 sequence is CAISFGTAAGYTF. CDR3 in DNA: TGTGCCATCAGCTTCGGGACAGCCGCTGGCTACACCTTC.

The V call is TRBV18, the J call TRBJ2-5; tentatively, D is TRBD1 (5 bases). This CDR3 comprises 14 residues. Germline lookup yields CDR1 KGHSH and CDR2 LQKENI. V lost 3 bases and J lost 1, with 9 bases in between. The CDR3 spells CASSPQGGQETQYF. CDR3 in DNA: TGTGCCAGCTCACCCCAGGGTGGCCAAGAGACCCAGTACTTC. Supplemented by reference TRBV18 and TRBJ2-5, the full variable domain reads NAGVMQNPRHLVRRRGQEARLRCSPMKGHSHVYWYRQLPEEGLKFMVYLQKENIIDESGMPKERFSAEFPKEGPSILRIQQVVRGDSAAYFCASSPQGGQETQYFGPGTRLLVL.

This sequence joins TRBV27 and TRBJ2-7; D is unresolved. Germline V gives CDR1 MNHEY, CDR2 SMNVEV (reference sequence). V was cut by 4 bases and J by 3 bases, with 7 bases left in between. This CDR3 region has 12 residues. CDR3 coding DNA: TGTGCCAGCAGTTCCCTAAACTACGAGCAGTACTTC. It encodes CASSSLNYEQYF.

The chain carries TRBV18 and TRBJ2-5; 7 nucleotides align to TRBD2. This CDR3 is built from 14 residues. With V trimmed by 2 bases and J by 5 bases, 5 bases remained unmatched. Germline V gene lookup returns CDR1 KGHSH and CDR2 LQKENI. The CDR3 DNA reads as TGTGCCAGCTCACCATGGGCGGGAGTCGAGACCCAGTACTTC. Residues: CASSPWAGVETQYF.

This chain connects TRBV4-1 to TRBJ2-1; D ambiguous. From germline, CDR1 is MGHRA and CDR2 YSYEKL. The CDR3 consists of 17 residues. Trimming pared 0 bases from V and 5 bases from J, leaving 17 bases between. The chain's CDR3 is CASSQDEPFRYNNEQFF. In nucleotides, the CDR3 is TGCGCCAGCAGCCAAGACGAGCCCTTCCGGTATAACAATGAGCAGTTCTTC.